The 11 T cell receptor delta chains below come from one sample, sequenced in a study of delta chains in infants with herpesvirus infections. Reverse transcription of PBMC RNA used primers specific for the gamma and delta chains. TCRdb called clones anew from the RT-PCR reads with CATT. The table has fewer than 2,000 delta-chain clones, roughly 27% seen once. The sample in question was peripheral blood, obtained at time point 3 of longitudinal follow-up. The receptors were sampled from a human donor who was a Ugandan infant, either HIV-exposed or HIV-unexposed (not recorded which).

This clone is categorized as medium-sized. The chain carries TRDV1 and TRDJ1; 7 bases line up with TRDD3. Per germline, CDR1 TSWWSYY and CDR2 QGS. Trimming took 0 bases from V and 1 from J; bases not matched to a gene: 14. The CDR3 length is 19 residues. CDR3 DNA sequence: TGTGCTCTTGGGGAACTCGTAGCCCCCTGGAGGGATACCACCGATAAACTCATCTTT. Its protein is CALGELVAPWRDTTDKLIF.

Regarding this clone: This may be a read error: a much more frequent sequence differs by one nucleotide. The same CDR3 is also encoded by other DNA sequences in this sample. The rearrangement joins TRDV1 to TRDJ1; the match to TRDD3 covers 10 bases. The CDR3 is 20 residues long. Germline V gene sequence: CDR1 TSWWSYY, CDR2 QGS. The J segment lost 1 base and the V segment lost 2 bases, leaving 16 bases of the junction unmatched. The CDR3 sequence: CALGEAGRGWGIPVTDKLIF. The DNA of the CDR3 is TGTGCTCTTGGGGAAGCCGGTCGTGGATGGGGGATACCGGTCACCGATAAACTCATCTTT.

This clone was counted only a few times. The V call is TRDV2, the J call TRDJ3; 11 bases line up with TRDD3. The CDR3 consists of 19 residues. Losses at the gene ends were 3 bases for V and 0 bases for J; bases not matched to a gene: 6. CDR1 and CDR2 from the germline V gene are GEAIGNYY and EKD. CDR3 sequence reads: CACDRLTGGYSWDTRQMFF. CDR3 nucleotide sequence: TGTGCCTGTGACCGGCTTACTGGGGGATACTCCTGGGACACCCGACAGATGTTTTTC.

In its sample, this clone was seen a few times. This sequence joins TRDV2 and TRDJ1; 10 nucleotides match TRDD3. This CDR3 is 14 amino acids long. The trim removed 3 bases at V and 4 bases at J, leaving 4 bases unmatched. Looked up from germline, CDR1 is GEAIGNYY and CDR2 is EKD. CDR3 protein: CACDGWGIFDKLIF. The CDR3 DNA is TGTGCCTGTGACGGCTGGGGGATATTCGATAAACTCATCTTT.

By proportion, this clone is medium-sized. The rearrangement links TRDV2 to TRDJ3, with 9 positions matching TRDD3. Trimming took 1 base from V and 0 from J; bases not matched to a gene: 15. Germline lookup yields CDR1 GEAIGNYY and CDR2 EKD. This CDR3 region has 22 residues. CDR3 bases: TGTGCCTGTGACACGAAATCCTGGACTGGGGGAAGGAGCTCCTGGGACACCCGACAGATGTTTTTC. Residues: CACDTKSWTGGRSSWDTRQMFF.

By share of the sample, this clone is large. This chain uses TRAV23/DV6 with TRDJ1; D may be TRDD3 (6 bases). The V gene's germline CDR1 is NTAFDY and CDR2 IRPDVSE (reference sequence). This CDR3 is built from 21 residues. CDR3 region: CAGPFGRPTGPRTGRTDKLIF. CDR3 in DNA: TGTGCTGGACCCTTCGGTCGGCCTACGGGTCCTCGTACTGGGAGAACCGATAAACTCATCTTT. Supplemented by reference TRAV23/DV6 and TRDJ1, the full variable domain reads QQQVKQSPQSLIVQKGGISIINCAYENTAFDYFPWYQQFPGKGPALLIAIRPDVSEKKEGRFTISFNKSAKQFSLHIMDSQPGDSATYFCAGPFGRPTGPRTGRTDKLIFGKGTRVTVEP.

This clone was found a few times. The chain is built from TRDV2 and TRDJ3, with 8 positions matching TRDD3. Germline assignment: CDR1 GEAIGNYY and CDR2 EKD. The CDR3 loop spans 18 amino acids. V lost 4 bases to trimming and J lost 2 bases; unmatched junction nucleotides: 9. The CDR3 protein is CACDVLGAKAWDTRQMFF. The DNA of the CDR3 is TGTGCCTGTGATGTACTGGGGGCCAAAGCCTGGGACACCCGACAGATGTTTTTC.

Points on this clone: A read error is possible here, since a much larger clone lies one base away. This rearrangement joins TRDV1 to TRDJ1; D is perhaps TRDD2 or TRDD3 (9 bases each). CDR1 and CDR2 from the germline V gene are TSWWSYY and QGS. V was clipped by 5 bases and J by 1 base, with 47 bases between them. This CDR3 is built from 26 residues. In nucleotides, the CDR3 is TGTGCTCTTGGGAAACAGGCCCCCCCTTCCTACAGCGTCTGGGGGATGAGACATGGTCTCACCGATAAACTCATCTTT. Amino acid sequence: CALGKQAPPSYSVWGMRHGLTDKLIF.

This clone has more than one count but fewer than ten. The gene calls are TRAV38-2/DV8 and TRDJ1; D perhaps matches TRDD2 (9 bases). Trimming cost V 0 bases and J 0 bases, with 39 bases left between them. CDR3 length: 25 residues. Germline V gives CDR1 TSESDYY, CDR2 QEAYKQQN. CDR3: CAYRSGAFLRTPARWGIEYTDKLIF. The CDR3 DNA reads TGTGCTTATAGGAGCGGGGCCTTCCTACGTACCCCGGCGAGGTGGGGGATCGAGTACACCGATAAACTCATCTTT.

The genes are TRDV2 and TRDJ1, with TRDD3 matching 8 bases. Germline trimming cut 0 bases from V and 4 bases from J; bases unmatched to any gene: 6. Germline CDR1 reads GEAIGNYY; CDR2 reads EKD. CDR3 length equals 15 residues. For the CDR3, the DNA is TGTGCCTGTGACACCGCAGGGATACGCAACGATAAACTCATCTTT. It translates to CACDTAGIRNDKLIF.

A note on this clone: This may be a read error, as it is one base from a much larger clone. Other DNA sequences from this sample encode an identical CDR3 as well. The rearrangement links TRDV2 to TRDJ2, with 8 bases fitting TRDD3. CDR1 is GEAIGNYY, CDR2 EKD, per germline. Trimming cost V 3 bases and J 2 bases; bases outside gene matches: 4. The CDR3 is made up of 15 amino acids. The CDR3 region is CACDPTGGLTAQLFF. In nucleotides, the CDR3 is TGTGCCTGTGACCCTACTGGGGGGTTGACAGCACAACTCTTCTTT.